This T cell receptor (beta chain) was captured by sequencing in a study of technical replicates of blood from a handful of donors. Profiled with immunoSEQ multiplex PCR; TCRdb holds only in-frame clones, not every one. The sample shows about 14,000 clones, roughly 80% of them seen only once. Germline V CDR1 and CDR2: SNHLY, FYNNEI. The V segment lost 4 bases and the J segment 4 bases; nucleotides outside the gene matches: 6. The CDR3 spans 14 residues. The V and J genes are TRBV2 and TRBJ1-1; TRBD1 matches at 7 bases. The clonotype was recovered from a human donor in good health. Specimen: PBMCs. For the CDR3, the DNA is TGTGCCAGCAGTGTGGTGACAGGGTCCACTGAAGCTTTCTTT. Residues: CASSVVTGSTEAFF.